What follows describes a single T cell receptor (beta chain). Clinical history reported by participants formed the basis on which cohorts were assigned. Two consecutive negative NP/OP PCR tests, clearance, or resolved symptoms defined Cohort 3 recovery. The source of the sample is a study of blood T cell repertoires in COVID-19. The wider study: Acute and convalescent COVID-19 samples came from the United States, Italy and Spain.

Per the authors' pipeline: Amplified reference gene primers provided the basis for estimating nucleated cell counts. Measured with immunoSEQ multiplex PCR; TCRdb has only the in-frame clones, and not every one. The DNA was the basis for D and trimming; V, J and clone size are from that table. The sample yields about 210,000 clones, around 85% seen once. The specimen was PBMCs or T cells enriched from blood (not recorded which). The receptor was isolated from a man in his forties who had recovered from COVID-19.

The CDR3 DNA sequence: TGCGCCAGCAGTTTAGACACTGAAGCTTTCTTT. Translating gives CASSLDTEAFF. The chain is built from TRBV5-1 and TRBJ1-1; no reliable D call. Trimming shortened V by 5 bases and J by 3 bases, and 5 bases separated the two germline ends. CDR3 length equals 11 residues. The germline V gene has CDR1 SGHRS and CDR2 YFSETQ. The whole variable domain, remainder taken from reference TRBV5-1 and TRBJ1-1, is KAGVTQTPRYLIKTRGQQVTLSCSPISGHRSVSWYQQTPGQGLQFLFEYFSETQRNKGNFPGRFSGRQFSNSRSEMNVSTLELGDSALYLCASSLDTEAFFGQGTRLTVV.